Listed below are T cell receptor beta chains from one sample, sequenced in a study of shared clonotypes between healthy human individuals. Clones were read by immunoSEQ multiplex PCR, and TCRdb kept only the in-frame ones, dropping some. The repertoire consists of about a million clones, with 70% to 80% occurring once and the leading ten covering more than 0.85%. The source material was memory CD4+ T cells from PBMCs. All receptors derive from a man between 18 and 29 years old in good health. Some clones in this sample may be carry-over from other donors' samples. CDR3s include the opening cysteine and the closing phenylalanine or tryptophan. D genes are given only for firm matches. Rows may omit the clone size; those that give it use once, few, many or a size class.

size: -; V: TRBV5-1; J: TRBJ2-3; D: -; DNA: TGCGCCAGCAGCTTGGTGTTGTCTAGCTCAGATACGCAGTATTTT; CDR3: CASSLVLSSSDTQYF
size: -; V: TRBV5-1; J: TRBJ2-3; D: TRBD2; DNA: TGCGCCAGCAGCTTCTTCGGCGGGAGGGCAGATACGCAGTATTTT; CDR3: CASSFFGGRADTQYF
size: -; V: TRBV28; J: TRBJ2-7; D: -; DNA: TGTGCCAGCCAAAAGCCCATATCCTCCTCCTACGAGCAGTACTTC; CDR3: CASQKPISSSYEQYF
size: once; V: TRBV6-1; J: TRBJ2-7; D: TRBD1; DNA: TGTGCCAGCAGTGAAGCAGGCACAGGGGCCTACGAGCAGTACTTC; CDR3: CASSEAGTGAYEQYF
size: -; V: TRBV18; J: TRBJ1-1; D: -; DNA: TGTGCCAGCTCACCGAGGCGGGGTGGTGAAGCTTTCTTT; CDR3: CASSPRRGGEAFF
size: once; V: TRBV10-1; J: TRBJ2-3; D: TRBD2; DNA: TGCGCCAGCAGTGGGACTAGCGGGATTCCAACAGATACGCAGTATTTT; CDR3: CASSGTSGIPTDTQYF
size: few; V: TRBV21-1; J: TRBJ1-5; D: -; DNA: TGTGCCAACCATGAGGGTGGTAGTTTTAGCAATCAGCCCCAGCATTTT; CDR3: CANHEGGSFSNQPQHF
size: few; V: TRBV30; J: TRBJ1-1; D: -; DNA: TGTGCCTGGACCTATGACACGGAGAACACTGAAGCTTTCTTT; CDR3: CAWTYDTENTEAFF
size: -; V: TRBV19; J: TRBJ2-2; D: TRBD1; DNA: TGTGCCAGTAGTTACTGGACAGGGGGCGTCGATAACACCGGGGAGCTGTTTTTT; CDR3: CASSYWTGGVDNTGELFF
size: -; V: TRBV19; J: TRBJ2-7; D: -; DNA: TGTGCCAGTATCATAGACTGGCCTAGCTCCTACGAGCAGTACTTC; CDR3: CASIIDWPSSYEQYF
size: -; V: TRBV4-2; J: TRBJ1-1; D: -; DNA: TGTGCCAGCAGCCAAGATCTAGGCGCTCGGGGGGCTTTCTTT; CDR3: CASSQDLGARGAFF
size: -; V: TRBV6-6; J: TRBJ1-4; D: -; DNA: TGTGCCAGCGGGTTGGTAGCCGATGAAAAACTGTTTTTT; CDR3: CASGLVADEKLFF
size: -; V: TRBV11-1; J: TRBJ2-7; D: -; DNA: TGTGCCAGCAGCCCCGGAGGTGCAACGCGCGAGCAGTACTTC; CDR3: CASSPGGATREQYF
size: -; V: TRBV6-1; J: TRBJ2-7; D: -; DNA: TGTGCCAGCAGTGTGGAACCTAATAGCGCTGCAAGCTCCTACGAGCAGTACTTC; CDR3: CASSVEPNSAASSYEQYF
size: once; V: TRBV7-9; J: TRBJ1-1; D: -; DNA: TGTGCCAGCAGCTTAGAGGTCTCAGGGACTGAAGCTTTCTTT; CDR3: CASSLEVSGTEAFF
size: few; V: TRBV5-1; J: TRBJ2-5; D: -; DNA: TGCGCCAGCAGCTTGTCTGCAGATTCCCAAGAGACCCAGTACTTC; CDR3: CASSLSADSQETQYF
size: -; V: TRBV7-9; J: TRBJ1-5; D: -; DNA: TGTGCCAGCAGCTTAGGAAGAAGCAATCAGCCCCAGCATTTT; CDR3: CASSLGRSNQPQHF
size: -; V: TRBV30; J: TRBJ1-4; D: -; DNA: TGTGCCTGGAGGGAGCCGGGGGCAGAAGGCGAAAAACTGTTTTTT; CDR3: CAWREPGAEGEKLFF
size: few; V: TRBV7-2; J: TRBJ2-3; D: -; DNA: TGTGCCAGCAGCACCCTAGCAGATACGCAGTATTTT; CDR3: CASSTLADTQYF
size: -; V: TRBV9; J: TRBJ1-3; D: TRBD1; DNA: TGTGCCAGCAGCGTTCCCTCCAGGGGGAAGGAGGAGGGAAACACCATATATTTT; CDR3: CASSVPSRGKEEGNTIYF
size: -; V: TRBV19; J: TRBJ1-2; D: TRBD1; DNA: TGTGCCAGTAGTACGACAGGGATCTATGGCTACACCTTC; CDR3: CASSTTGIYGYTF
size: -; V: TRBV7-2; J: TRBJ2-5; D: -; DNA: TGTGCCAGTTCCTCTAGGAAAGAGACCCAGTACTTC; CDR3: CASSSRKETQYF
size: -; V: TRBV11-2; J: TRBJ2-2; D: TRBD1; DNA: TGTGCCAGCAGCTTAACAGGGGGAAACACCGGGGAGCTGTTTTTT; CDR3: CASSLTGGNTGELFF
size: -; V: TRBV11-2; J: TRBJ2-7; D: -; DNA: TGTGCCAGCAGGGTACGAGCGGGCCCCACCTACGAGCAGTACTTC; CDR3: CASRVRAGPTYEQYF
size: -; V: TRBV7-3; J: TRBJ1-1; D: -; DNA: TGTGCCAGCAGCTTAAGGACGAACACTGAAGCTTTCTTT; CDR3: CASSLRTNTEAFF
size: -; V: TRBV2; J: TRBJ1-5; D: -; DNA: TGTGCCAGCAGAGTACAAGGGGGTCAGCCCCAGCATTTT; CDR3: CASRVQGGQPQHF
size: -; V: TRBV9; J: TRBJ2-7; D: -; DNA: TGTGCCAGCAGCCCCCGGCCGGGACCAGCAGGGGGGACTGCCTACGAGCAGTACTTC; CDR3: CASSPRPGPAGGTAYEQYF
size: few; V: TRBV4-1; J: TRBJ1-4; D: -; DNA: TGCGCCAGCAGCCAGGGGGGGAGTGAAAAACTGTTTTTT; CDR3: CASSQGGSEKLFF
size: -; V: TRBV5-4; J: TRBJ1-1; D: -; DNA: TGTGCCAGCAGCTTGCCTGCTGGGTCCCTCTCTGAAGCTTTCTTT; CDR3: CASSLPAGSLSEAFF
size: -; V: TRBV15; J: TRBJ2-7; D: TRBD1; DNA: TGTGCCACCAGCACTGGACAGGGGGGTTACGAGCAGTACTTC; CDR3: CATSTGQGGYEQYF
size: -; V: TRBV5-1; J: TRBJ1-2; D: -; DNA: TGCGCCAGCAGCTTGGAGGGATTATCCGGGGGCTACACCTTC; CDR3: CASSLEGLSGGYTF
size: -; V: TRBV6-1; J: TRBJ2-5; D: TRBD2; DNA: TGTGCCAGCAGTGAATGGTCTAGCGGGAGTAGCAAGACCCAGTACTTC; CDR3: CASSEWSSGSSKTQYF
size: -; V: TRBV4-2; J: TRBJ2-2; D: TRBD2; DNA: TGTGCCAGCAGCCCTTTCACTAGCGGAGGAGTGAACACCGGGGAGCTGTTTTTT; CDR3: CASSPFTSGGVNTGELFF
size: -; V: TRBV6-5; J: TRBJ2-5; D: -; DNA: TGTGCCAGCAGGAGAGCGCATCAAGAGACCCAGTACTTC; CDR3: CASRRAHQETQYF
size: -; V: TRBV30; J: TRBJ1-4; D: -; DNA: TGTGCCTGGAGTGTAAGACGGGGACTTGGGGCAACTAATGAAAAACTGTTTTTT; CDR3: CAWSVRRGLGATNEKLFF
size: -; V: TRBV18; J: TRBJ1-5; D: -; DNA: TGTGCCAGCTCACTTAATAGAGACGGATCTTATAGCAATCAGCCCCAGCATTTT; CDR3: CASSLNRDGSYSNQPQHF
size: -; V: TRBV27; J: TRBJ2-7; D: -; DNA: TGTGCCAGCTCGGGGGTACCGGGACAAATAGTCTACGAGCAGTACTTC; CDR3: CASSGVPGQIVYEQYF
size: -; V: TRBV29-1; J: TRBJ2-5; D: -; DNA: TGCAGCGTCGGCCCCCAAGAGACCCAGTACTTC; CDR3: CSVGPQETQYF
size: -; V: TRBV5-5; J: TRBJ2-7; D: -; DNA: TGTGCCAGCAGCTCGACAGCGGACAAATACGAGCAGTACTTC; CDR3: CASSSTADKYEQYF
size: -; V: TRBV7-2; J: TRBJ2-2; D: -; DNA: TGTGCCAGCAGCTTAGTAGGAAGGAACACCGGGGAGCTGTTTTTT; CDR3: CASSLVGRNTGELFF
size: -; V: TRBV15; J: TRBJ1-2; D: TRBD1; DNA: TGTGCCACCAGCAGAGAACGGGACAGGGTTTCTAACTATGGCTACACCTTC; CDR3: CATSRERDRVSNYGYTF
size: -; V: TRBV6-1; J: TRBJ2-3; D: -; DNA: TGTGCCAGCAGTGACTACGCGACGGGGGTAACAGATACGCAGTATTTT; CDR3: CASSDYATGVTDTQYF
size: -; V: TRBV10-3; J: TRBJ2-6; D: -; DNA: TGTGCCAGCAGTGAATTGGACTTCTCTGGGGCCAACGTCCTGACTTTC; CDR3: CASSELDFSGANVLTF
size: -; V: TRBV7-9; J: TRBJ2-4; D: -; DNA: TGTGCCAGCAGCCATGAAACAGGGCTAGCCAAAAACATTCAGTACTTC; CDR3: CASSHETGLAKNIQYF
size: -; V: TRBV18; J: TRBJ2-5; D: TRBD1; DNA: TGTGCCAGCTCACTTCTCAGGGGACAGGGAGAGACCCAGTACTTC; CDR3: CASSLLRGQGETQYF